Listed below are T cell receptor beta chains from one sample, sequenced in a study of T-cell reconstitution after alpha-beta-depleted transplantation in children. TCRdb redid the calling of the PCR reads with MiXCR, one entry per CDR3 protein. This sample has 100,000 or so distinct CDR3 sequences; 9.5% to 15% occur once, and the top ten carry about 14%. Sequenced here: PBMCs from the stem cell graft donor, sampled from the stem cell graft. These receptors were collected from a human donor who donated a stem cell graft to a child with inherited bone marrow failure. The CDR3 runs from the conserved cysteine through the conserved F or W. Fields, in order: J gene, D gene, clone size, V gene, CDR3 length, CDR3 protein, CDR3 DNA. A D gene is named only where the DNA matches it firmly. A row's size may be missing; if present it is once, few, many or a size class.

J: TRBJ1-5
D: TRBD1
size: many
V: TRBV29-1
length: 13
CDR3: CSVGDRAAQPQHF
DNA: TGCAGCGTTGGGGACAGGGCAGCTCAGCCCCAGCATTTT

J: TRBJ2-5
D: -
size: -
V: TRBV7-6
length: 12
CDR3: CASSSSRETQYF
DNA: TGTGCCAGCAGCTCTTCTAGAGAGACCCAGTACTTC

J: TRBJ1-1
D: -
size: many
V: TRBV7-2
length: 14
CDR3: CASSPRFRNTEAFF
DNA: TGTGCCAGCAGCCCCCGTTTCCGTAACACTGAAGCTTTCTTT

J: TRBJ1-6
D: -
size: many
V: TRBV12-3/TRBV12-4
length: 15
CDR3: CASSPGLRDDRALHF
DNA: TGTGCCAGCAGCCCGGGGCTTCGGGACGATCGGGCCCTCCACTTT

J: TRBJ1-1
D: -
size: few
V: TRBV28
length: 15
CDR3: CASAVGGLMNTEAFF
DNA: TGTGCCAGCGCCGTCGGGGGGCTTATGAACACTGAAGCTTTCTTT

J: TRBJ2-3
D: -
size: many
V: TRBV5-1
length: 14
CDR3: CASSLNYPTDTQYF
DNA: TGCGCCAGCAGCTTAAACTATCCTACAGATACGCAGTATTTT

J: TRBJ1-2
D: TRBD1
size: -
V: TRBV3-1
length: 15
CDR3: CASSPRTGEGNGYTF
DNA: TGTGCCAGCAGCCCGCGGACAGGGGAAGGGAATGGCTACACCTTC

J: TRBJ1-2
D: -
size: many
V: TRBV5-1
length: 13
CDR3: CASSWNRADGYTF
DNA: TGCGCCAGCAGCTGGAACAGGGCGGATGGCTACACCTTC

J: TRBJ2-7
D: TRBD2
size: few
V: TRBV29-1
length: 14
CDR3: CSVRGRESSYEQYF
DNA: TGCAGCGTCCGGGGGAGGGAGAGCTCCTACGAGCAGTACTTC

J: TRBJ1-4
D: -
size: many
V: TRBV7-6
length: 14
CDR3: CASSLGDPFEKLFF
DNA: TGTGCCAGCAGCTTAGGGGATCCCTTTGAAAAACTGTTTTTT

J: TRBJ1-1
D: -
size: few
V: TRBV11-2
length: 14
CDR3: CASSYRRFNTEAFF
DNA: TGTGCCAGCAGCTACCGCAGGTTTAACACTGAAGCTTTCTTT

J: TRBJ2-3
D: TRBD2
size: many
V: TRBV5-1
length: 16
CDR3: CASSFGASGYTDTQYF
DNA: TGCGCCAGCAGCTTTGGCGCTAGCGGGTACACAGATACGCAGTATTTT

J: TRBJ1-4
D: -
size: many
V: TRBV12-5
length: 15
CDR3: CASGLPQEANEKLFF
DNA: TGTGCTAGTGGTTTGCCTCAGGAGGCGAATGAAAAACTGTTTTTT

J: TRBJ1-1
D: -
size: many
V: TRBV7-2
length: 15
CDR3: CASSLMPGGGTEAFF
DNA: TGTGCCAGCAGCTTAATGCCAGGTGGGGGCACTGAAGCTTTCTTT

J: TRBJ1-5
D: TRBD1
size: many
V: TRBV4-1
length: 15
CDR3: CASSHSTGGNQPQHF
DNA: TGCGCCAGCAGCCATTCGACAGGGGGAAATCAGCCCCAGCATTTT

J: TRBJ2-5
D: TRBD2
size: many
V: TRBV7-2
length: 16
CDR3: CASSLERRGGQETQYF
DNA: TGTGCCAGCAGCTTAGAAAGGCGGGGGGGCCAAGAGACCCAGTACTTC

J: TRBJ2-5
D: -
size: many
V: TRBV7-8
length: 16
CDR3: CASSLAFAGPRETQYF
DNA: TGTGCCAGCAGCTTAGCATTTGCGGGGCCTCGGGAGACCCAGTACTTC

J: TRBJ2-7
D: TRBD1
size: many
V: TRBV7-8
length: 14
CDR3: CASSLYRGQKEQYF
DNA: TGTGCCAGCAGCCTATACCGGGGACAGAAGGAGCAGTACTTC

J: TRBJ1-1
D: -
size: many
V: TRBV28
length: 14
CDR3: CASSLRGWNTEAFF
DNA: TGTGCCAGCAGTTTGCGAGGGTGGAACACTGAAGCTTTCTTT

J: TRBJ2-1
D: TRBD2
size: many
V: TRBV5-1
length: 15
CDR3: CASSLEAGTYNEQFF
DNA: TGCGCCAGCAGCTTGGAAGCGGGGACCTACAATGAGCAGTTCTTC

J: TRBJ2-3
D: TRBD2
size: many
V: TRBV5-1
length: 15
CDR3: CASSLGTSGTDTQYF
DNA: TGCGCCAGCAGCTTGGGGACTAGCGGGACAGATACGCAGTATTTT

J: TRBJ2-7
D: -
size: many
V: TRBV20-1
length: 13
CDR3: CSARADLSYEQYF
DNA: TGCAGTGCTAGAGCGGACCTTTCCTACGAGCAGTACTTC

J: TRBJ1-5
D: -
size: -
V: TRBV28
length: 14
CDR3: CASRPGTLNQPQHF
DNA: TGTGCCAGCAGACCAGGGACATTAAATCAGCCCCAGCATTTT

J: TRBJ2-7
D: -
size: many
V: TRBV5-1
length: 16
CDR3: CASSFLVEARGYEQYF
DNA: TGCGCCAGCAGCTTCCTGGTGGAGGCTCGGGGCTACGAGCAGTACTTC

J: TRBJ1-2
D: TRBD1
size: many
V: TRBV7-2
length: 13
CDR3: CASPSGQSYGYTF
DNA: TGTGCCAGCCCCTCGGGACAGTCCTATGGCTACACCTTC

J: TRBJ2-3
D: TRBD2
size: many
V: TRBV6-2/TRBV6-3
length: 15
CDR3: CASNRLAGRTDTQYF
DNA: TGTGCCAGCAACAGACTAGCGGGCCGCACAGATACGCAGTATTTT